Listed here is a single T cell receptor (beta chain). Sequencing used immunoSEQ multiplex PCR; TCRdb keeps in-frame clones, though not all of them. The table includes tens of thousands of clones, around 90% detected once. The V gene's germline CDR1 is MGHRA and CDR2 YSYEKL. V dropped 1 base and J dropped 6 bases, with 16 bases sitting between them. CDR3 length: 15 amino acids. The data are from a study of T cell changes during pregnancy in multiple sclerosis. The clonotype originates from a female donor with multiple sclerosis, enrolled in a pregnancy study. V is TRBV4-1 and J is TRBJ2-7; TRBD1 might be the D (5 bases). The material sequenced was CD8+ T cells from peripheral blood mononuclear cells, taken before pregnancy. CDR3 nucleotide sequence: TGCGCCAGCAGCCAAGCGGGCGTTGGTGGGGCCGAGCAGTACTTC. Protein product: CASSQAGVGGAEQYF.